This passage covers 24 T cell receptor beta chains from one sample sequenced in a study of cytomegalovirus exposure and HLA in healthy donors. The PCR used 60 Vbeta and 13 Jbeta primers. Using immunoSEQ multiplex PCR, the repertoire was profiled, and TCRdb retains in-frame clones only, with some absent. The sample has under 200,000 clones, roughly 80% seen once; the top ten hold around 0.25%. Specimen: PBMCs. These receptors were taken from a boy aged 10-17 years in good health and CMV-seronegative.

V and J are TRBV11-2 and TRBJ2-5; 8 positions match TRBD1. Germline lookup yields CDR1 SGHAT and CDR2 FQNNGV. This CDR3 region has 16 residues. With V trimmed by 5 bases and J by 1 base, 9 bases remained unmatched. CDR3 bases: TGTGCCAGCAGCGCCGGACAGGGATTAGGCCAAGAGACCCAGTACTTC. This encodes CASSAGQGLGQETQYF.

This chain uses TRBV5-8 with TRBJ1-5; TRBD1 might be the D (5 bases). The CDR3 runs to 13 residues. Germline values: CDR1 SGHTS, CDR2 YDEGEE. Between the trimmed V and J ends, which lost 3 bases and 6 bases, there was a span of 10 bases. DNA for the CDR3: TGTGCCAGCAGCTGGGGGGTTTTTCAGCCCCAGCATTTT. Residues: CASSWGVFQPQHF.

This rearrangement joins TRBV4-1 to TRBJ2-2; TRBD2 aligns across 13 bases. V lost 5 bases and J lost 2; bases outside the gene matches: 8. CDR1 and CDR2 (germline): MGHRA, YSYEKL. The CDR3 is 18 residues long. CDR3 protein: CASSLRLAGGLNTGELFF. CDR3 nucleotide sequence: TGCGCCAGCAGCTTACGACTAGCGGGAGGACTAAACACCGGGGAGCTGTTTTTT.

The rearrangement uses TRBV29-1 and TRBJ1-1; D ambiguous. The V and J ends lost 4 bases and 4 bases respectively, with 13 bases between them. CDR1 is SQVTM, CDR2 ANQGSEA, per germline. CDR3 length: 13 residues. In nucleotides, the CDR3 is TGCAGCGTTGGGGCCTCTGGGAGCACTGAAGCTTTCTTT. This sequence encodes CSVGASGSTEAFF.

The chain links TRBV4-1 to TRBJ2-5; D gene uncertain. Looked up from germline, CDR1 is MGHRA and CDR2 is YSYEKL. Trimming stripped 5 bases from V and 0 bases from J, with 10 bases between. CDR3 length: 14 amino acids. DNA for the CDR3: TGCGCCAGCAGCGGTCTGCGGAACCAAGAGACCCAGTACTTC. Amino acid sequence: CASSGLRNQETQYF.

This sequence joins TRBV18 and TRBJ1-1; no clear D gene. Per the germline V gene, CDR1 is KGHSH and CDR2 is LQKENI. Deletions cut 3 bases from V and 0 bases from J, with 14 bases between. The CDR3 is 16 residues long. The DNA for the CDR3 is TGTGCCAGCTCACCCCGGACGGCTAGCCTGAACACTGAAGCTTTCTTT. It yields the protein CASSPRTASLNTEAFF.

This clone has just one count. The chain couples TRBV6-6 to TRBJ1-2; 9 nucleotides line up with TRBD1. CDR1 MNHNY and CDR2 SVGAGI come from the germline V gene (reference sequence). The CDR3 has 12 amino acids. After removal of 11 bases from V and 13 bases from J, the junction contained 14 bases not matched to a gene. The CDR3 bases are TGTGCCGGAAAACCGGGACAGGGATCTTGCACCTTC. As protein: CAGKPGQGSCTF.

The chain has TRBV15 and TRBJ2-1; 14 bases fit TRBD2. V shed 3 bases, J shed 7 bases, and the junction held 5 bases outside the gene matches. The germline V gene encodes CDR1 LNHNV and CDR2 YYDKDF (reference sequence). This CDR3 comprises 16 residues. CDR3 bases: TGTGCCACCAGCAGGGACCGACTAGCGGGGGGGAATGAGCAGTTCTTC. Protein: CATSRDRLAGGNEQFF.

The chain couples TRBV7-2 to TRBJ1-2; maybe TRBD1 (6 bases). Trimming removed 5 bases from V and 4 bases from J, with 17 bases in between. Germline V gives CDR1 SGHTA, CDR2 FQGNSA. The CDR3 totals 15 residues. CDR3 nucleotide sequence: TGTGCCAGCAGCAGTACAACAGGGATGGGCTATGGCTACACCTTC. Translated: CASSSTTGMGYGYTF.

CDR3 protein: CASSLVGARGNTIYF. CDR3 nucleotide sequence: TGTGCCAGCAGCTTAGTGGGGGCGCGAGGAAACACCATATATTTT. The chain couples TRBV7-2 to TRBJ1-3; D is possibly TRBD1 (6 bases). This CDR3 spans 15 amino acids. Germline V lookup: CDR1 SGHTA, CDR2 FQGNSA. The V end was cut by 1 base, the J end by 4 bases, with 11 bases between.

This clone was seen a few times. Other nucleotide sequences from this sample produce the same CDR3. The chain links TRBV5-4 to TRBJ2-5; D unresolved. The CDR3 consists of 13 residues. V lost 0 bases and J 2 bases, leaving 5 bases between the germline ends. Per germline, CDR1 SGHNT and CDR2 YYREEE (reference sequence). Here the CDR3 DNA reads TGTGCCAGCAGCTTGGGGCTGCAAGAGACCCAGTACTTC. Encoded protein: CASSLGLQETQYF.

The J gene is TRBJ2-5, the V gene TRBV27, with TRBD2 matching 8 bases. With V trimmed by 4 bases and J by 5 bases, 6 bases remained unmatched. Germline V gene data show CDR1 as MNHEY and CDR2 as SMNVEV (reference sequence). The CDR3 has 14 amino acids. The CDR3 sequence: CASSSAGTRETQYF. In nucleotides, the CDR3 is TGTGCCAGCAGTTCTGCGGGGACTAGGGAGACCCAGTACTTC.

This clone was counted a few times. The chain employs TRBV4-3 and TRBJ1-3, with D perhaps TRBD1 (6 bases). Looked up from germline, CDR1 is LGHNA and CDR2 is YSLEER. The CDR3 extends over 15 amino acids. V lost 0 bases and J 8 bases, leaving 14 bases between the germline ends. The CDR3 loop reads CASSQDNRGGDTIYF. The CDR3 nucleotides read TGCGCCAGCAGCCAAGATAATCGAGGGGGGGACACCATATATTTT.

CDR3 amino acids: CSVVPWGNRVGETQYF. The CDR3 nucleotides are TGCAGCGTTGTTCCCTGGGGGAACAGGGTCGGAGAGACCCAGTACTTC. The rearrangement links TRBV29-1 to TRBJ2-5, with D maybe TRBD1 (6 bases). Trimming cost V 4 bases and J 4 bases, with 22 bases left between them. Germline lookup yields CDR1 SQVTM and CDR2 ANQGSEA. This CDR3 spans 16 amino acids.

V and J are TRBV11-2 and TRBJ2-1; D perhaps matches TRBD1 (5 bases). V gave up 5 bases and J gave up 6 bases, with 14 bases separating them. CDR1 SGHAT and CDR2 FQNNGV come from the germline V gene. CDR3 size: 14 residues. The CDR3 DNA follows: TGTGCCAGCAGCCCGGCCCCACAGGCCAATGAGCAGTTCTTC. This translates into CASSPAPQANEQFF. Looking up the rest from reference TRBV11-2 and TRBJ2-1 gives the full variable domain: EAGVAQSPRYKIIEKRQSVAFWCNPISGHATLYWYQQILGQGPKLLIQFQNNGVVDDSQLPKDRFSAERLKGVDSTLKIQPAKLEDSAVYLCASSPAPQANEQFFGPGTRLTVL.

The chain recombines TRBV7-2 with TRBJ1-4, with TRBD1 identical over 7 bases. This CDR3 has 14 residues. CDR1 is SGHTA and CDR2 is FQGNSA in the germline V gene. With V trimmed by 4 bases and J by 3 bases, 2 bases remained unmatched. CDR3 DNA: TGTGCCAGCAGCTCGGACAGGTCTAATGAAAAACTGTTTTTT. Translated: CASSSDRSNEKLFF.

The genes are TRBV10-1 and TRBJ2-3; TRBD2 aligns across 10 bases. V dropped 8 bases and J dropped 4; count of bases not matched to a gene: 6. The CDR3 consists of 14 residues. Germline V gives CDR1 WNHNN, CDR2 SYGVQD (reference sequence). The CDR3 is CASASGGKADTQYF. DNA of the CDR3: TGCGCCAGCGCTAGCGGGGGAAAGGCAGATACGCAGTATTTT.

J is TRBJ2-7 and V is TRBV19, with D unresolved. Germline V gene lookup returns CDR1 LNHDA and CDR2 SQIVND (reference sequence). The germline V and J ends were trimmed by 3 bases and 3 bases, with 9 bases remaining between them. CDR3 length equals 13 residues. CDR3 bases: TGTGCCAGTAGTATTTTTGCAGGCTACGAGCAGTACTTC. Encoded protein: CASSIFAGYEQYF.

The CDR3 loop reads CASSFAGSYEQYF. CDR3 nucleotide sequence: TGTGCCAGCAGCTTCGCCGGTTCCTACGAGCAGTACTTC. The genes are TRBV11-2 and TRBJ2-7; D is undetermined. The V and J ends lost 3 bases and 1 base respectively, with 7 bases between them. Per germline, CDR1 SGHAT and CDR2 FQNNGV. This CDR3 is built from 13 residues.

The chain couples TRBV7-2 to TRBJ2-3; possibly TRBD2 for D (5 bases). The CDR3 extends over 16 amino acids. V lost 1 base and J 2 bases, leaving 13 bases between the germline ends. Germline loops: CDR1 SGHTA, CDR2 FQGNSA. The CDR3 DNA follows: TGTGCCAGCAGCTTAGTGTCTAGCCACTACACAGATACGCAGTATTTT. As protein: CASSLVSSHYTDTQYF.

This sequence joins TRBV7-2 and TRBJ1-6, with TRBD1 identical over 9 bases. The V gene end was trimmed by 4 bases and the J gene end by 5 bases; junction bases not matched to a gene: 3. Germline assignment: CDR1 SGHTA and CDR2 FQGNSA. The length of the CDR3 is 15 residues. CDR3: CASSSRQGDNSPLHF. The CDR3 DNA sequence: TGTGCCAGCAGCTCGAGACAGGGGGATAATTCACCCCTCCACTTT.

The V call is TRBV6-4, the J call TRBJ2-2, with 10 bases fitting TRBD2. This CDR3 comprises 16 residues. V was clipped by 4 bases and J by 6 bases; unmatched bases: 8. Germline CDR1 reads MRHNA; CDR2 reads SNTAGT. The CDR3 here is CASSASGGHSSGELFF. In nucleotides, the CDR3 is TGTGCCAGCAGTGCTAGCGGGGGCCACTCGTCCGGGGAGCTGTTTTTT.

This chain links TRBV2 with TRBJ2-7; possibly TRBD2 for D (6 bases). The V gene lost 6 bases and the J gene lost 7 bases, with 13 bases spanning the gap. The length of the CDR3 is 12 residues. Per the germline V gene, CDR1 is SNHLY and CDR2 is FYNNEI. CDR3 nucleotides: TGTGCCAGCAGGGGACTGGAAGGTGAGCAGTACTTC. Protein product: CASRGLEGEQYF.

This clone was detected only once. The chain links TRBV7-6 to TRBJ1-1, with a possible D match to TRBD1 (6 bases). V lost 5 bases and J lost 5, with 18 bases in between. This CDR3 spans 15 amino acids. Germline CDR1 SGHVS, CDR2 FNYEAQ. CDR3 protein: CASSVLQGRATEAFF. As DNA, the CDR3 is TGTGCCAGCAGCGTGTTACAGGGTCGGGCGACTGAAGCTTTCTTT.